This T cell receptor beta chain was obtained from a study of T cell responses to AZD1222 COVID-19 vaccine. Study-wide background: Pooling covered second doses at about 4 or about 12 weeks. Study-wide results and limits: White British donors predominated, females outnumbered males, and clonal diversity was possibly underestimated. When two AZD1222 doses had been given, Spike-specific TCR breadth and depth rose. Unmutated variant regions reportedly attract nearly half of all spike-specific TCRs.

The CDR3 extends over 16 amino acids. Between the trimmed V and J ends, which lost 3 bases and 2 bases, there was a span of 16 bases. CDR1 LNHDA and CDR2 SQIVND come from the germline V gene (reference sequence). Libraries were prepared by immunoSEQ multiplex PCR; TCRdb keeps only in-frame clonotypes and omits some of them. Among some 100,000 clones listed, 85% to 95% were seen once. Worth noting for this clone: As yet, its antigen is unknown.

The TCR originated in an adult in good health. This chain uses TRBV19 with TRBJ1-1; no definite D call. The specimen comprised peripheral blood, sampled on day 0 of AZD1222 vaccination. In nucleotides, the CDR3 is TGTGCCAGTAGTATTACCTACCGTCTATTTAACACTGAAGCTTTCTTT. Protein sequence: CASSITYRLFNTEAFF.